This TCR beta chain was identified in a study of beta chain features in type 1 diabetes. General study points: A PCR bias possibly favoring shorter templates would apply equally to patients and controls. For Type 1 diabetes patients, all four CD4+ subsets carried TCRB CDR3s that were moderately but significantly shorter.

Every participating donor gave one draw, a heparinised blood sample averaging approximately 120 mL. CDR3 size: 15 residues. V gave up 0 bases and J gave up 2 bases, with 9 bases separating them. The V gene's germline CDR1 is KGHSH and CDR2 LQKENI. Sequenced material consisted of expressed TCRB transcripts (all of the isolated RNA was reverse transcribed). Assay used: immunoSEQ multiplex PCR; TCRdb lists only in-frame clones, some missing. The profile shows roughly 330,000 clones, about 13% of them singletons. About this clone: Its antigen is currently unknown.

The receptor comes from a woman under 30 with type 1 diabetes. The chain uses TRBV18 and TRBJ2-3; the D gene is possibly TRBD1 (5 bases). Sequenced: naive CD4+ T cells from blood. The DNA of the CDR3 is TGTGCCAGCTCACCACCGGGGCAGGTCACAGATACGCAGTATTTT. Encoded protein: CASSPPGQVTDTQYF.